The source of this T cell receptor (beta chain) is a study of blood T cell repertoires in COVID-19. For the study at large: The cDNA or gDNA used as material had been derived from T cells, B-cell-depleted T cells, or PBMCs.

In the authors' workflow: Reference gene primer amplification in the assay estimated nucleated cell counts. TCRdb keeps only in-frame clones here, not all; method: immunoSEQ multiplex PCR. The V and J calls and clone size are taken from that table; D and trimming were inferred from the DNA. The sample lists about 260,000 clones, approximately 87% occurring once. Trimming left V 7 bases short and J 0 bases short, with 13 bases between. This CDR3 is 15 amino acids long. The germline V gene has CDR1 LNHDA and CDR2 SQIVND (reference sequence). The receptor comes from a woman aged 40-49 years who had recovered from COVID-19. The chain carries TRBV19 and TRBJ1-5, with D possibly being TRBD1 (6 bases). The sequenced sample was peripheral blood. The CDR3, as DNA: TGTGCCAGTATCTTCAACAGGGATAGCAATCAGCCCCAGCATTTT. Translating it yields CASIFNRDSNQPQHF.